What follows is one TCR beta chain and its context. This clonotype has at least ten counts. Its cognate antigen has yet to be identified. The sample holds no much larger clone one base away, and base qualities are not on file. Clipping removes 5 bases from V and 8 bases from J, with 11 as the unmatched junction base count. The CDR3 measures 17 amino acids from cysteine to phenylalanine. The CDR3 DNA has 51 bases and is translated from base 1. From a lookup of the germline V gene, CDR1 and CDR2 are MNHNS and SASEGT. The entry originates in a study of T cells in Graves' hyperthyroidism and ophthalmopathy (dated by TCRdb to between 2017 and 2020). Some background on the complete study: Peripheral blood samples were taken at the time of initial diagnosis, prior to any treatment. The paper reports TCR Vbeta CDR3 sequencing of some 140 peripheral blood samples: around 45 ophthalmopathy, 75 to 80 hyperthyroidism and roughly 17 progressor patients. An independent validation cohort of under 20 hyperthyroidism patients and about 15 patients who later progressed to ophthalmopathy tested prospective prediction of ophthalmopathy. After sampling, hyperthyroidism patients received methimazole starting at 30 mg daily, and ophthalmopathy patients received high-dose intravenous methylprednisolone. To identify distinguishing TCR V-J signatures, a discovery cohort of 100 or so patients was used, comprising approximately 40 with Graves' ophthalmopathy and about 59 with stable Graves' hyperthyroidism. The 100 or so discovery patients were randomly split 7:3 into training and test sets. In addition, the study compared T-cell repertoires in thyroid tissue and in blood from five to seven Graves' hyperthyroidism patients. Results the study describes overall, beyond this receptor: Most expanded thyroid clonotypes (frequency above 0.001) were also detected in blood, suggesting blood repertoires may reflect thyroid immune responses. Sample size was not statistically predetermined, and blinding of investigators to group allocation was not performed. In validation, the model predicted progression to ophthalmopathy with approximately 69% sensitivity and 72% to 85% specificity, a median of about six months before onset. In cross-validation, a model built on a 13 V-J signature told ophthalmopathy apart from stable hyperthyroidism with approximately 90% sensitivity and approximately 81% specificity, and in testing the same model reached 80%/75%.

A patient counted as having stable Graves' hyperthyroidism if no progression to ophthalmopathy occurred over 18 months of follow-up. Hyperthyroidism patients were newly diagnosed, had a disease duration of under 2 months, and were aged 18 to 65 years. Patients with uncontrolled infections, other autoimmune diseases, pregnancy or lactation were excluded. Diagnoses were based on clinical symptoms, serum thyroxine and TRAb, thyroid ultrasound and orbital computed tomography. Ficoll-Paque density gradient centrifugation was used to isolate PBMCs from about 10 ml of fresh peripheral blood. Total RNA was extracted using Trizol reagent, and RNA quality was assessed on an Agilent 2100 Bioanalyzer. The TCR beta CDR3 regions were amplified from the RNA transcripts. The TCR CDR3 was subjected to a first round of RT-PCR using the HTBI primer set and the Qiagen OneStep RT-PCR kit. A second multiplex PCR round built the libraries, followed by size selection and purification. The libraries were sequenced on an Illumina HiSeq2000 using paired-end 100 bp reads. As for the original processing: SOAPnuke was used to process the raw data, throwing out any read that contained adapters or uncalled bases, had a mean Phred below 15, or lacked an exact constant-primer or identifier match. High-quality paired reads were merged with COPE v1.2.5, and unique nucleotide sequences were defined as clonotypes. MiTCR v1.1 was used to align the clonotypes against IMGT TRBV, TRBD and TRBJ reference segments. Analysis was restricted to V-J combinations with a frequency above 0.0001, which covered roughly 99% of repertoires. A TCS score was defined as the ratio of F50 (clonal expansion) to E x V (chaos), with BLOSUM62-based TCRdist applied between CDR3 peptides within each V-J. Welch's t-statistics and random forest reduced approximately 520 V-J features to some 14, which were used in a naive Bayes classifier (R e1071). TCRdb redid the processing of the public reads, applying fastp at Q25 and MiXCR, and retained in-frame beta chains. Entries that share a CDR3 protein sequence are merged under the most common genes and DNA. The V and J calls here are based on TCRdb, not the publication. For this sample there are 400,000 to 500,000 distinct CDR3 sequences; under 15% appear just once. Of the sample, around 17% falls within the top ten clones.

The receptor's source is a woman younger than 30 with Graves' hyperthyroidism. This sequence uses TRBV6-1 and TRBJ2-1, with 14 bases matching TRBD2. Sequencing was done on a sample of blood. The CDR3 region has the sequence CASSTSRRLAGGDEQFF. The DNA sequence is as follows: TGTGCCAGCAGTACCTCTCGGCGACTAGCGGGAGGGGATGAGCAGTTCTTC.